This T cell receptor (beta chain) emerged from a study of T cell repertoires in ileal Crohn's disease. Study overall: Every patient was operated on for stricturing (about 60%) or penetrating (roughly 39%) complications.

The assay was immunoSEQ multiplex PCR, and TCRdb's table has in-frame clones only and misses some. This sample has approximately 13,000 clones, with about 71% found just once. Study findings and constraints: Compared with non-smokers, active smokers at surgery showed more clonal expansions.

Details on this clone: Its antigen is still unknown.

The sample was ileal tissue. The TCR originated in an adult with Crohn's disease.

The CDR3 coding sequence is TGTGCCAGCAGTTTATCGGCAGGGACAGGTTTGGGGAACTATGGCTACACCTTC. Its protein product is CASSLSAGTGLGNYGYTF. The gene calls are TRBV27 and TRBJ1-2; TRBD1 aligns across 8 bases. V lost 0 bases and J lost 2; bases outside the gene matches: 11. CDR1 and CDR2 (germline): MNHEY, SMNVEV (reference sequence). The CDR3 covers 18 residues.